What follows describes a single TCR beta chain. This sample stems from a study of blood T cell repertoires in COVID-19. Looking at the study overall: The United States, Italy and Spain supplied acute and convalescent COVID-19 samples. From T cells, B-cell-depleted T cells, or PBMCs came the material, which was cDNA or gDNA.

Per the original methods: Reference gene primer amplification gave estimated nucleated cell counts. TCRdb's table, derived via immunoSEQ multiplex PCR, lists solely in-frame clones and lacks some. That table furnishes V, J and clone size, whereas the DNA furnished D and trimming. Of tens of thousands of clones in the sample, almost 90% were seen once. Germline CDR1 SGHTS, CDR2 YDEGEE. The CDR3 has 15 residues. V lost 4 bases to trimming and J lost 2 bases, with 15 bases between them. V usage is TRBV5-8 and J usage is TRBJ1-2, with D possibly matching TRBD1 (5 bases). Sequences were obtained from peripheral blood. The sequence was obtained from an older woman with acute or convalescent COVID-19. CDR3 protein: CASSTRDRINYGYTF. The CDR3 coding sequence is TGTGCCAGCAGCACCAGAGACAGAATAAACTATGGCTACACCTTC.